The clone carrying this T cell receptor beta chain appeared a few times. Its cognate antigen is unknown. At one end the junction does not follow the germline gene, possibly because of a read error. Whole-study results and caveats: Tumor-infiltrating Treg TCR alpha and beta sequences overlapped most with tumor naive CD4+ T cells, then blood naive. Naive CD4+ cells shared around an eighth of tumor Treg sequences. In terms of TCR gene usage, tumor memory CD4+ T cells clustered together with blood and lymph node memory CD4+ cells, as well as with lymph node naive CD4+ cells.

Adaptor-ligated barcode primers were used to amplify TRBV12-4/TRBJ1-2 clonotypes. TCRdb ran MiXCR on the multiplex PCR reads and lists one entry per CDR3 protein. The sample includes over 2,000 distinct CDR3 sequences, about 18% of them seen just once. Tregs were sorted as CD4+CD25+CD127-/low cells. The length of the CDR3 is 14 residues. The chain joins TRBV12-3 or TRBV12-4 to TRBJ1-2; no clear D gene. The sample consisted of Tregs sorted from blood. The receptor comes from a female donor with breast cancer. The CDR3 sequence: CAGSLGSPNYGYTF. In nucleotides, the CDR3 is TGTGCCGGCAGTTTGGGCAGCCCGAACTATGGCTACACCTTC.